This T cell receptor (beta chain) stems from a study of blood T cell repertoires in COVID-19. As handled by the study authors: For nucleated cells, counts were estimated from reference gene primer amplification. The assay was immunoSEQ multiplex PCR, and TCRdb's table has in-frame clones only and misses some. D and trimming come from the DNA, and the V and J calls and clone size come from that table. The sample records about half a million clones, 70% to 90% being singletons. J was trimmed by 6 bases and V by 3 bases; bases with no gene match: 7. Germline CDR1 reads SNHLY; CDR2 reads FYNNEI. The CDR3 runs to 15 residues.

The sequence derives from a human donor in a cohort sampled during active COVID-19. Sequencing was performed on peripheral blood. J is TRBJ2-1 and V is TRBV2; TRBD2 matches 8 bases. The CDR3 sequence: CASSETGRAPNEQFF. The CDR3 DNA reads as TGTGCCAGCAGTGAGACCGGGAGGGCCCCCAATGAGCAGTTCTTC.